These 19 T cell receptor delta chains were sequenced from one sample in a study of gammadelta T cells in human blood. TCRdb reprocessed the RT-PCR reads through CATT. Of 400 to 500 delta-chain clones listed, approximately 40% are singletons. Sequencing was performed on Vgamma9Vdelta2 gamma-delta T cells from infant blood. These receptors all come from a human donor.

This clone is labeled large. The genes are TRDV2 and TRDJ3, with 10 bases matching TRDD3. Germline V CDR1 and CDR2: GEAIGNYY, EKD. CDR3 length equals 20 residues. The V and J ends lost 0 bases and 0 bases, in that order; junction bases with no gene match: 7. For the CDR3, the DNA is TGTGCCTGTGACACCCCCGGGGGATACGCGAGCTCCTGGGACACCCGACAGATGTTTTTC. It yields the protein CACDTPGGYASSWDTRQMFF.

This clone occurred a few times. This probably arose from a read error, given a far larger clone one base away. J is TRDJ2 and V is TRDV2; 9 bases are shared with TRDD3. Germline CDR1 is GEAIGNYY and CDR2 is EKD. The CDR3 spans 18 residues. CDR3 nucleotides: TGTGCCGGTGACACCTACTGGGGGGATACAGCTTTGACAGCACAACTCTTCTTT. Its protein is CAGDTYWGDTALTAQLFF.

In its sample, this clone ranks as large. Other DNA sequences in this sample translate to the same CDR3. The rearrangement joins TRDV2 to TRDJ3; TRDD3 matches 9 bases. CDR3 length: 19 amino acids. Germline loops: CDR1 GEAIGNYY, CDR2 EKD. J lost 0 bases, V lost 0 bases, and 5 bases had no gene match. Here the CDR3 DNA reads TGTGCCTGTGACACCGAGTGGGGATACGGCTCCTGGGACACCCGACAGATGTTTTTC. It is translated as CACDTEWGYGSWDTRQMFF.

Details on this clone: This sequence is one base from a far larger clone and is likely a read error. This chain uses TRDV3 with TRDJ1; 7 positions agree with TRDD3. From germline, CDR1 is TVYSNPD and CDR2 GDNSRS (reference sequence). This CDR3 contains 16 residues. J was trimmed by 7 bases and V by 3 bases; bases with no gene match: 20. This chain's CDR3 is CAFHTGRWGPPSKLIF. In DNA form, the CDR3 reads TGTGCCTTCCACACGGGCCGCTGGGGGCCCCCGTCTAAACTCATCTTT.

In its sample, this clone is large. The chain combines TRDV2 with TRDJ3; D is perhaps TRDD3 (6 bases). The V end was cut by 0 bases, the J end by 0 bases, with 8 bases between. CDR3 length equals 17 residues. Looked up from germline, CDR1 is GEAIGNYY and CDR2 is EKD. The CDR3 coding sequence is TGTGCCTGTGACACCGTACTGGGCTCCTGGGACACCCGACAGATGTTTTTC. Translation gives CACDTVLGSWDTRQMFF.

This clone was seen more than once but under ten times. This likely traces to a read error, being one base from a far larger clone. The chain employs TRDV2 and TRDJ2, with 12 bases identical to TRDD3. Germline CDR1 is GEAIGNYY and CDR2 is EKD. The CDR3 has 14 amino acids. This chain's CDR3 is CACDVLGDTAHLFF. CDR3 in DNA: TGTGCCTGTGACGTACTGGGGGATACAGCACACCTCTTCTTT.

Worth noting for this clone: A much larger clone lies a single base off, so this may be a read error. This chain joins TRDV2 and TRDJ3; 8 bases map to TRDD3. Germline CDR1 is GEAIGNYY and CDR2 is EKD. This CDR3 spans 17 amino acids. Here the CDR3 reads CSCDTTGGSWDTRQMFF. The DNA of the CDR3 is TGTTCCTGTGACACCACTGGGGGCTCCTGGGACACCCGACAGATGTTTTTC.

Sample share makes this clone large (0.1 to 1%). The sample carries other DNA sequences with the same CDR3. The chain uses TRDV2 and TRDJ1; TRDD3 aligns across 10 bases. Unmatched junction bases numbered 1, after V lost 2 bases and J lost 2 bases. The length of the CDR3 is 14 residues. Germline CDR1 GEAIGNYY, CDR2 EKD. DNA for the CDR3: TGTGCCTGTGACAAACTGGGGGATACCGATAAACTCATCTTT. This codes for CACDKLGDTDKLIF.

Comment on this clone: A much larger clonotype is one base distant, so this may be a read error. The chain uses TRDV2 and TRDJ1, with 7 bases aligning to TRDD3. The length of the CDR3 is 13 residues. Germline-derived CDR1 and CDR2 are GEAIGNYY and EKD. Trimming at V came to 3 bases and at J to 6 bases, leaving 6 bases not matched to a gene. This CDR3 reads CACDGGGDHKLIF. DNA of the CDR3: TGTGCCTGTGACGGGGGGGGGGATCATAAACTCATCTTT.

Note on this clone: This may arise from a read error, as a much more abundant clone is one base away. The chain links TRDV2 to TRDJ1; D is unresolved. V was cut by 3 bases and J by 0 bases, with 10 bases left in between. This CDR3 is built from 14 residues. Looked up from germline, CDR1 is GEAIGNYY and CDR2 is EKD. CDR3 DNA: TGTGCCTGTGACCCCGTGGCCAACACCGATAAACTCATCTTT. Protein product: CACDPVANTDKLIF.

As for this clone: A far bigger clonotype differs at one base, so this is likely a read error. The chain employs TRDV2 and TRDJ1; 9 nucleotides agree with TRDD3. The CDR3 is 13 residues long. CDR1 and CDR2 (germline): GEAIGNYY, EKD. This CDR3 is CAYDTWGIDKLIF. In DNA, the CDR3 is TGTGCCTATGACACCTGGGGGATCGATAAACTCATCTTT.

Comment on this clone: A junction end diverges from the germline sequence, so it may reflect a read error. The chain carries TRDV2 and TRDJ3, with 7 positions matching TRDD3. Germline values: CDR1 GEAIGNYY, CDR2 EKD. The CDR3 is made up of 21 amino acids. DNA of the CDR3: TGTGCCTGTGACACCGTCGGACTGGGGATTTCTAACACCGGGGACACCCGAAAGATGTTTTTC. Translated, it gives CACDTVGLGISNTGDTRKMFF.

The chain has TRDV2 and TRDJ3; 10 positions match TRDD3. The germline gives CDR1 GEAIGNYY, CDR2 EKD. The CDR3 totals 22 residues. Trimming at V came to 0 bases and at J to 1 base, leaving 14 bases not matched to a gene. In nucleotides, the CDR3 is TGTGCCTGTGACACCGTATGGGGGGGATACGACGGAGGGTCCTGGGACACCCGACAGATGTTTTTC. Translated: CACDTVWGGYDGGSWDTRQMFF.

In this sample, this clone turned up a few times. A much larger clone differs by one base, so this may be a read error. The chain links TRDV2 to TRDJ3, with 13 nucleotides matching TRDD3. The V segment lost 2 bases and the J segment 3 bases; nucleotides outside the gene matches: 15. The CDR3 is made up of 22 amino acids. Germline V gene data show CDR1 as GEAIGNYY and CDR2 as EKD. The CDR3 loop reads CACDNVESTTGGYGWDTRQMFF. The CDR3 DNA follows: TGTGCCTGTGACAACGTTGAAAGTACGACTGGGGGATACGGCTGGGACACCCGACAGATGTTTTTC.

Notes on this clone: One base separates it from a far larger clone, so it is likely a read error. V and J are TRDV2 and TRDJ2, with TRDD3 matching over 9 bases. This CDR3 has 18 amino acids. The V gene's germline CDR1 is GEAIGNYY and CDR2 EKD. This chain's CDR3 is CACDTYWGDTALPAQLFF. CDR3 nucleotides: TGTGCCTGTGACACCTACTGGGGGGATACAGCTTTGCCAGCACAACTCTTCTTT.

V is TRDV2 and J is TRDJ3, with D perhaps matching TRDD3 (6 bases). Trimming pared 0 bases from V and 0 bases from J, leaving 14 bases between. Germline-derived CDR1 and CDR2 are GEAIGNYY and EKD. The CDR3 totals 19 residues. This CDR3 reads CACDTWGSHSSWDTRQMFF. CDR3 DNA sequence: TGTGCCTGTGACACCTGGGGATCCCACAGCTCCTGGGACACCCGACAGATGTTTTTC.

The chain uses TRDV2 and TRDJ3; D might be TRDD3 (5 bases). Between the trimmed V and J ends, which lost 2 bases and 5 bases, there was a span of 6 bases. This CDR3 has 14 amino acids. Germline-derived CDR1 and CDR2 are GEAIGNYY and EKD. CDR3 sequence (DNA): TGTGCCTGTGACATACTGGGGGACACCCGACAGATGTTTTTC. This sequence encodes CACDILGDTRQMFF.

Points on this clone: A much bigger clone sits one base away, suggesting this may be a read error. Other DNA sequences in the sample encode the same CDR3. The chain links TRDV2 to TRDJ3, with a weak D call TRDD3 (5 bases). The V end was cut by 3 bases, the J end by 0 bases, with 17 bases between. Per the germline V gene, CDR1 is GEAIGNYY and CDR2 is EKD. The CDR3 contains 19 residues. CDR3 amino acids: CACDRTGGPSSWDTRQMFF. Here the CDR3 DNA reads TGTGCCTGTGACCGTACGGGGGGGCCGAGCTCCTGGGACACCCGACAGATGTTTTTC.

On this clone: A read error is the likely source, as a far larger clone sits one nucleotide away. This chain links TRDV2 with TRDJ3, with D perhaps TRDD3 (6 bases). The CDR3 has 17 residues. V lost 3 bases and J 2 bases, leaving 13 bases between the germline ends. Germline CDR1 is GEAIGNYY and CDR2 is EKD. The CDR3 protein is CACDSVLGAWDTRQMFF. Written as DNA, the CDR3 is TGTGCCTGTGACTCCGTACTGGGCGCCTGGGACACCCGACAGATGTTTTTC.